The sequence of this T cell receptor beta chain was determined in a study of T-cell reconstitution after alpha-beta-depleted transplantation in children. Trimming left V 6 bases short and J 4 bases short, with 10 bases between. The CDR3 has 13 amino acids. Ten or more counts support this clonotype. The TCRbeta library incorporated unique molecular identifiers. TCRdb re-analysed the PCR reads in MiXCR, keeping a single row per CDR3 protein. Seen here are 200,000 to 250,000 distinct CDR3 sequences, approximately 11% observed once, and the top ten hold roughly 27%. The source of this sequence is a child less than two years old with acute myeloid leukemia, due to receive a stem cell transplant. The source was PBMCs, collected before TCRalphabeta/CD19-depleted stem cell transplant. The chain employs TRBV12-3 or TRBV12-4 and TRBJ2-1; the D gene is possibly TRBD2 (6 bases). The DNA for the CDR3 is TGTGCCAGCAGCCGGGACTTTTACAATGAGCAGTTCTTC. It specifies CASSRDFYNEQFF.